A single sample is the source of the 29 T cell receptor beta chains below, sequenced in a study of cytomegalovirus exposure and HLA in healthy donors. PCR used 60 Vbeta primers and 13 Jbeta primers. Method: immunoSEQ multiplex PCR; TCRdb's copy keeps in-frame clones and lacks some. In the table there are around 150,000 clones, around four fifths of which are singletons. Input material: PBMCs. The source is a female donor in good health and CMV-seronegative.

The rearrangement joins TRBV18 to TRBJ2-2; 7 bases line up with TRBD2. With V trimmed by 8 bases and J by 6 bases, 12 bases remained unmatched. The CDR3 runs 15 residues. Germline V CDR1 and CDR2: KGHSH, LQKENI. CDR3 sequence reads: CASPAGRESSGELFF. The DNA for the CDR3 is TGTGCCAGCCCAGCAGGGCGGGAGTCTTCCGGGGAGCTGTTTTTT.

The genes are TRBV19 and TRBJ2-7; 7 bases map to TRBD1. The CDR3 sequence is 14 residues long. CDR1 LNHDA and CDR2 SQIVND come from the germline V gene (reference sequence). The junction had 5 bases not matched to a gene; V was cut back by 3 bases and J by 3 bases. CDR3 DNA: TGTGCCAGTAGTATCTCGACAGGGAACTACGAGCAGTACTTC. It codes for CASSISTGNYEQYF.

This chain connects TRBV20-1 to TRBJ2-1; no reliable D call. CDR1 DFQATT and CDR2 SNEGSKA come from the germline V gene (reference sequence). This CDR3 has 11 residues. The V and J ends lost 4 bases and 4 bases respectively, with 5 bases between them. DNA of the CDR3: TGCAGTGCTACTTTATACAATGAGCAGTTCTTC. Translated: CSATLYNEQFF.

V usage is TRBV5-6 and J usage is TRBJ2-5; possibly TRBD1 or TRBD2 for D (5 bases each). The CDR3 consists of 14 residues. The V end was cut by 4 bases, the J end by 4 bases, with 14 bases between. CDR1 and CDR2 from the germline V gene are SGHDT and YYEEEE. The CDR3 DNA sequence: TGTGCCAGCAGCCTGGGACCCCAGGGAGAGACCCAGTACTTC. Residues: CASSLGPQGETQYF.

The rearrangement links TRBV19 to TRBJ2-5; D is perhaps TRBD1 (5 bases). The V end was cut by 5 bases, the J end by 5 bases, with 12 bases between. CDR3 length: 13 amino acids. Germline assignment: CDR1 LNHDA and CDR2 SQIVND (reference sequence). CDR3 nucleotide sequence: TGTGCCAGTAGTCCGACAGTATTGGAGACCCAGTACTTC. Translation gives CASSPTVLETQYF.

This chain links TRBV5-5 with TRBJ2-1; TRBD1 is a possible D gene (5 bases). The V end was cut by 3 bases, the J end by 5 bases, with 9 bases between. The CDR3 extends over 13 amino acids. Per the germline V gene, CDR1 is SGHKS and CDR2 is YYEKEE (reference sequence). The CDR3 is CASSWGRDNEQFF. The CDR3 nucleotides are TGTGCCAGCAGCTGGGGCCGAGACAATGAGCAGTTCTTC.

This rearrangement joins TRBV2 to TRBJ2-4, with D perhaps matching TRBD1 (5 bases). From germline, CDR1 is SNHLY and CDR2 FYNNEI. The CDR3 is 13 amino acids. The V end was cut by 2 bases, the J end by 6 bases, with 8 bases between. CDR3 in DNA: TGTGCCAGCAGTGAAACGCAGGGAAACATTCAGTACTTC. Translation: CASSETQGNIQYF.

V usage is TRBV2 and J usage is TRBJ2-1, with D hard to call. V lost 4 bases and J 8 bases, leaving 9 bases between the germline ends. The CDR3 is 12 residues long. Germline V gene sequence: CDR1 SNHLY, CDR2 FYNNEI. CDR3 bases: TGTGCCAGCAGTGGAGATCAGGATGAGCAGTTCTTC. This encodes CASSGDQDEQFF.

The rearrangement joins TRBV6-5 to TRBJ1-1; D is unresolved. Between the trimmed V and J ends, which lost 0 bases and 0 bases, there was a span of 8 bases. This CDR3 is 15 amino acids long. CDR1 and CDR2 (germline): MNHEY, SVGAGI. CDR3 loop: CASSYSNSLNTEAFF. For the CDR3, the DNA is TGTGCCAGCAGTTACTCGAACAGTTTGAACACTGAAGCTTTCTTT.

This CDR3 is CASGSPVRQTYGYTF. CDR3 nucleotides: TGTGCTAGTGGTTCCCCCGTTCGACAGACGTATGGCTACACCTTC. This chain joins TRBV12-5 and TRBJ1-2; D possibly corresponds to TRBD1 (5 bases). V lost 4 bases and J lost 5, with 17 bases in between. The CDR3 consists of 15 residues. Germline V lookup: CDR1 LGHNT, CDR2 FRNRAP.

The chain recombines TRBV19 with TRBJ1-2; TRBD1 matches 8 bases. V gave up 4 bases and J gave up 4 bases; unmatched junction bases: 14. This CDR3 comprises 17 residues. CDR1 is LNHDA and CDR2 is SQIVND in the germline V gene (reference sequence). The CDR3 DNA sequence: TGTGCCAGTAGTAAGAGTCCAGGGGGCGCGTGGGGCTATGGCTACACCTTC. Translating gives CASSKSPGGAWGYGYTF.

The V gene is TRBV18, the J gene TRBJ2-6; 9 bases align to TRBD1. Trimming removed 4 bases from V and 0 bases from J; junction bases left unmatched: 4. The CDR3 is 17 residues long. CDR1 and CDR2 (germline): KGHSH, LQKENI. CDR3 loop: CASSRGTGSSGANVLTF. The DNA of the CDR3 is TGTGCCAGCTCACGGGGGACAGGGAGCTCTGGGGCCAACGTCCTGACTTTC.

This chain connects TRBV25-1 to TRBJ2-2; D perhaps matches TRBD2 (6 bases). Trimming pared 6 bases from V and 6 bases from J, leaving 11 bases between. CDR3 length equals 13 residues. Germline CDR1 reads MGHDK; CDR2 reads SYGVNS. The CDR3 protein is CASSPEGAGELFF. CDR3 in DNA: TGTGCCAGCAGCCCGGAGGGCGCCGGGGAGCTGTTTTTT.

This chain joins TRBV12-5 and TRBJ2-1; 14 bases line up with TRBD2. V lost 1 base, J lost 7 bases, and 0 bases stayed unmatched. The CDR3 consists of 15 residues. Germline CDR1 LGHNT, CDR2 FRNRAP. The CDR3 loop reads CASGLGTSGGNEQFF. CDR3 in DNA: TGTGCTAGTGGTTTGGGGACTAGCGGGGGGAATGAGCAGTTCTTC.

This chain connects TRBV5-4 to TRBJ2-7, with D possibly TRBD1 on 6 matching bases. Germline V gives CDR1 SGHNT, CDR2 YYREEE (reference sequence). The CDR3 is 14 residues long. V was clipped by 5 bases and J by 5 bases, with 17 bases between them. The CDR3 DNA reads as TGTGCCAGCAGTGACCGGGACAAGTTCCACGAGCAGTACTTC. It encodes CASSDRDKFHEQYF.

This sequence joins TRBV7-9 and TRBJ1-4; D call uncertain. The V and J ends lost 1 base and 6 bases respectively, with 18 bases between them. CDR1 SEHNR and CDR2 FQNEAQ come from the germline V gene (reference sequence). The CDR3 is 17 residues long. The CDR3 nucleotides are TGTGCCAGCAGCTTAGGCCCCTCGGCAGGTCCCGATGAAAAACTGTTTTTT. Translation gives CASSLGPSAGPDEKLFF.

The rearrangement uses TRBV9 and TRBJ1-2; a possible D gene is TRBD1 (6 bases). This CDR3 is built from 14 residues. The germline gives CDR1 SGDLS, CDR2 YYNGEE. V gave up 4 bases and J gave up 5 bases, with 15 bases separating them. CDR3 region: CASSPEQGRYGYTF. In DNA, the CDR3 is TGTGCCAGCAGCCCCGAGCAGGGGCGGTATGGCTACACCTTC.

This CDR3 reads CATRGAHNSPLHF. In DNA, the CDR3 is TGTGCAACACGGGGGGCGCATAATTCACCCCTCCACTTT. The chain carries TRBV6-5 and TRBJ1-6, with a possible D match to TRBD1 (6 bases). The CDR3 totals 13 residues. Germline CDR1 is MNHEY and CDR2 is SVGAGI.

This clone was seen just once. CDR3 protein: CASSRRGVETQYF. The CDR3, as DNA: TGTGCCAGCAGCCGGAGGGGTGTCGAGACCCAGTACTTC. This rearrangement joins TRBV5-4 to TRBJ2-5; weak D call: TRBD2 (6 bases). Germline-derived CDR1 and CDR2 are SGHNT and YYREEE (reference sequence). The V gene lost 4 bases and the J gene lost 5 bases, with 12 bases spanning the gap. The CDR3 spans 13 residues.

The genes are TRBV2 and TRBJ2-1, with D perhaps TRBD2 (6 bases). Trimming removed 4 bases at V and 0 bases at J, with 25 bases between. The CDR3 loop spans 20 amino acids. Germline-derived CDR1 and CDR2 are SNHLY and FYNNEI. As DNA, the CDR3 is TGTGCCAGCAGTGTCCCCCAGCGGGCGACAGCCCCGAGCTCCTACAATGAGCAGTTCTTC. Amino acids: CASSVPQRATAPSSYNEQFF.

This clone turned up a few times. The J gene is TRBJ2-5, the V gene TRBV6-1, with 14 bases lining up with TRBD2. CDR1 MNHNS and CDR2 SASEGT come from the germline V gene. J gave up 10 bases and V 6 bases, and 10 bases lay outside the gene matches. The CDR3 length is 15 residues. CDR3 sequence: CASREGLAGAGDQYF. In DNA form, the CDR3 reads TGTGCCAGCAGAGAGGGACTAGCGGGGGCGGGAGACCAGTACTTC.

The genes are TRBV7-8 and TRBJ2-5; 12 bases agree with TRBD2. This CDR3 spans 17 amino acids. Germline V lookup: CDR1 SGHVS, CDR2 FQNEAQ. V lost 4 bases and J lost 5; bases outside the gene matches: 11. The CDR3 nucleotides read TGTGCCAGCAGCTCGCTCACTAGGACTAGCGGGACGGAGACCCAGTACTTC. Amino acid sequence: CASSSLTRTSGTETQYF.

The chain joins TRBV30 to TRBJ2-4; 8 nucleotides agree with TRBD1. Unmatched junction bases numbered 7, after V lost 3 bases and J lost 9 bases. Germline V gene sequence: CDR1 GTSNPN, CDR2 SVGIG (reference sequence). The CDR3 sequence is 13 residues long. The CDR3 DNA reads TGTGCCTGGAGAACAGGGGGAATGGGCATTCAGTACTTC. This codes for CAWRTGGMGIQYF.

Points on this clone: An end of the junction differs from the germline gene, which may be a read error. The chain uses TRBV6-6 and TRBJ1-1; 8 positions agree with TRBD1. CDR1 and CDR2 from the germline V gene are MNHNY and SVGAGI (reference sequence). The CDR3 totals 15 residues. The CDR3 protein is CASSYSRQGNAEAFF. DNA for the CDR3: TGTGCCAGCAGTTACTCCAGACAGGGGAACGCTGAAGCTTTCTTT.

The chain links TRBV5-8 to TRBJ2-1; 11 bases line up with TRBD2. Germline trimming cut 4 bases from V and 11 bases from J; bases unmatched to any gene: 14. Germline-derived CDR1 and CDR2 are SGHTS and YDEGEE. The CDR3 has 16 amino acids. DNA for the CDR3: TGTGCCAGCAGCCCCTTACTAGCGGGGGCCCGAGACCAGCAGTTCTTC. Translated: CASSPLLAGARDQQFF.

As DNA, the CDR3 is TGTGCCAGTAGGTCAGGGGGCGGGTATGGCTACACCTTC. Protein: CASRSGGGYGYTF. This rearrangement joins TRBV19 to TRBJ1-2; 8 bases are shared with TRBD1. V gave up 6 bases and J gave up 5 bases; unmatched junction bases: 5. This CDR3 comprises 13 residues. The germline CDR1 and CDR2 sequences are LNHDA and SQIVND (reference sequence).

The rearrangement links TRBV27 to TRBJ2-7, with 9 bases identical to TRBD1. Germline CDR1 and CDR2: MNHEY and SMNVEV (reference sequence). The ends lost 2 bases at V and 8 bases at J; junction bases unmatched: 10. This CDR3 comprises 15 residues. In DNA form, the CDR3 reads TGTGCCAGCAGTTTAAGCAGGACAGGGGTCCGTCAGCAGTACTTC. It encodes CASSLSRTGVRQQYF.

The chain recombines TRBV2 with TRBJ1-5; 9 bases fit TRBD1. Germline V lookup: CDR1 SNHLY, CDR2 FYNNEI. V lost 6 bases to trimming and J lost 4 bases; unmatched junction nucleotides: 1. The CDR3 is made up of 13 amino acids. Written as DNA, the CDR3 is TGTGCCAGCAGCGGGACAGGGAATCAGCCCCAGCATTTT. Amino acids: CASSGTGNQPQHF.

The V gene is TRBV12-5, the J gene TRBJ2-1; TRBD2 aligns across 10 bases. This CDR3 has 15 amino acids. The germline V gene encodes CDR1 LGHNT and CDR2 FRNRAP. V dropped 3 bases and J dropped 4; count of bases not matched to a gene: 3. This chain's CDR3 is CASGFRLAGYNEQFF. DNA of the CDR3: TGTGCTAGTGGTTTCCGACTAGCGGGTTACAATGAGCAGTTCTTC.